This is a list of T cell receptor beta chains from one sample in a study of T-cell memory formation after mild COVID-19. TCRdb redid the calling of the 5' RACE reads with MiXCR, one entry per CDR3 protein. The repertoire holds approximately 250,000 distinct CDR3 sequences, 16% seen once, with 20% to 25% in the top ten. The material sequenced was PBMCs or a T cell subset sorted from them (not recorded which). Receptors were obtained from a man aged 18 to 30 who had mild COVID-19 (a few samples of this study predate the infection). Cell type and time point are not known. Both conserved end residues are part of each CDR3. D genes are given only for firm matches. Expanded clones are given a class, and other clones once, few, many or no size at all.

d_gene,abundance,v_gene,j_gene,CDR3nt,CDR3aa
TRBD1,few,TRBV4-3,TRBJ2-1,TGCGCCAGCAGCCAAGATACAGGGGTTGAGGAGCAGTTCTTC,CASSQDTGVEEQFF
NA,NA,TRBV12-3/TRBV12-4,TRBJ1-3,TGTGCCAGCAGCCCCGGTCACTCTGGAAACACCATATATTTT,CASSPGHSGNTIYF
TRBD2,few,TRBV27,TRBJ2-1,TGTGCCAGCAGTCCCACCAGCGGGGGGGCCCACAATGAGCAGTTCTTC,CASSPTSGGAHNEQFF
TRBD2,NA,TRBV12-3/TRBV12-4,TRBJ2-3,TGTGCCAGCAAGGTTAGCGGGGGGGCAGCCGATACGCAGTATTTT,CASKVSGGAADTQYF
NA,few,TRBV6-6,TRBJ1-6,TGTGCCAGCAGGGACCTTACGGGGATTCATTCACCCCTCCACTTT,CASRDLTGIHSPLHF
NA,few,TRBV14,TRBJ2-7,TGTGCCAGCAGCCAAGATCGCGATAGCTCCTACGAGCAGTACTTC,CASSQDRDSSYEQYF
NA,NA,TRBV7-2,TRBJ2-3,TGTGCCAGCAGCTTAGTAGCCCAGGATACGCAGTATTTT,CASSLVAQDTQYF
NA,NA,TRBV12-3/TRBV12-4,TRBJ1-5,TGTGCCAGCAGTATCAATCAGCCCCAGCATTTT,CASSINQPQHF
NA,NA,TRBV11-3,TRBJ2-7,TGTGCCAGCAGCGGCGGGACAGAGTCCGAGCAGTACTTC,CASSGGTESEQYF
NA,few,TRBV7-6,TRBJ2-5,TGTGCCAGCAGCAACCCATACGGGGGCCAAGAGACCCAGTACTTC,CASSNPYGGQETQYF
NA,few,TRBV5-1,TRBJ2-7,TGCGCCAGCAGTCAGCTCCAGGGTAACGAGCAGTACTTC,CASSQLQGNEQYF
NA,NA,TRBV6-5,TRBJ2-5,TGTGCCAGCAGTTCACTAGCCCTACAAGAGACCCAGTACTTC,CASSSLALQETQYF
NA,few,TRBV7-9,TRBJ1-1,TGTGCCAGCAGCTTCACCCCGGGCATCGCTTTCTTT,CASSFTPGIAFF
NA,NA,TRBV30,TRBJ2-5,TGTGCCTGGAGTGTACAGGGCGGAGAGACCCAGTACTTC,CAWSVQGGETQYF
NA,many,TRBV28,TRBJ2-1,TGTGCCAGCAGTTTAGGAGCTGCCTCCTACAATGAGCAGTTCTTC,CASSLGAASYNEQFF